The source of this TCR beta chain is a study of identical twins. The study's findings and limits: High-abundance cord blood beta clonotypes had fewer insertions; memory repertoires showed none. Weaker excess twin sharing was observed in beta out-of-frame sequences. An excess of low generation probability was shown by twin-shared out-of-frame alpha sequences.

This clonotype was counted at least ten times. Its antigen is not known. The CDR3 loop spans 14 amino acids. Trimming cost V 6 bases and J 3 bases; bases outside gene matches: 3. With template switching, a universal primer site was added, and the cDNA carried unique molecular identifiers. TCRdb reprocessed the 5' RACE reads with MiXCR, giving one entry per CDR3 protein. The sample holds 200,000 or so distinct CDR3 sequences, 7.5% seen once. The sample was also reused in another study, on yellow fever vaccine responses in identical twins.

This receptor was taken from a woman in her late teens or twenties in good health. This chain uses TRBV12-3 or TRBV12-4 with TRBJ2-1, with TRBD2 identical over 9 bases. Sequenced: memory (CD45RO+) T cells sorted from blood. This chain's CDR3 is CASSAGGRYNEQFF. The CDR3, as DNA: TGTGCCAGCAGCGCGGGAGGGCGCTACAATGAGCAGTTCTTC.